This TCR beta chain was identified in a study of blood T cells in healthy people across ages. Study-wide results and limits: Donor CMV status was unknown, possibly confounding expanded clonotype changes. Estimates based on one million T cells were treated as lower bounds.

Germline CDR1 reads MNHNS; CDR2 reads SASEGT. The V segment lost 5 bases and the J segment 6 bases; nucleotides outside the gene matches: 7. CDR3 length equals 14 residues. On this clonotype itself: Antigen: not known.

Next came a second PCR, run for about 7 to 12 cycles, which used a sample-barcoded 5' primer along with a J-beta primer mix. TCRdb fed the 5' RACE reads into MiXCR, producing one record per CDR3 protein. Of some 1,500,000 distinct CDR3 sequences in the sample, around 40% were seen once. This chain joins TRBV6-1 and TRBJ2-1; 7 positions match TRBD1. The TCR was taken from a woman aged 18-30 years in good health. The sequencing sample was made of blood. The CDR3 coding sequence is TGTGCCAGCAGTACGACGGGGACAGTCAATGAGCAGTTCTTC. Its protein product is CASSTTGTVNEQFF.